This is a list of T cell receptor beta chains from one sample in a study of T-cell memory formation after mild COVID-19. TCRdb called the 5' RACE reads again in MiXCR, with one record for every CDR3 protein. The sample contains 180,000 or so distinct CDR3 sequences, roughly 10% of which appear only once. The sequencing input was PBMCs or a T cell subset sorted from them (not recorded which). The receptor source for this set is a man between 18 and 29 years old who had mild COVID-19 (a few samples of this study predate the infection). Cell type and time point are not known. CDR3s include the opening cysteine and the closing phenylalanine or tryptophan. A D gene is named only where the DNA matches it firmly. The size of a clone is reported for some rows only, either as once, few or many, or as a class for expanded clones.

CASSQGTTGHEQFF,TGTGCCAGCAGCCAAGGGACTACGGGGCATGAGCAGTTCTTC,TRBJ2-1,TRBV3-1,.,few
CASSYSARSTYEQYF,TGTGCCAGCAGTTACTCGGCGAGGTCGACCTACGAGCAGTACTTC,TRBJ2-7,TRBV6-2/TRBV6-3,.,few
CASSPDRLGLRTEAFF,TGTGCCAGCAGCCCGGACAGGTTGGGTTTGCGCACTGAAGCTTTCTTT,TRBJ1-1,TRBV7-9,TRBD1,many
CSAPMRRDEQFF,TGCAGTGCCCCGATGCGGCGAGATGAGCAGTTCTTC,TRBJ2-1,TRBV20-1,.,many
CASRAGGAFHEQFF,TGTGCCAGCAGAGCAGGGGGCGCTTTTCATGAGCAGTTCTTC,TRBJ2-1,TRBV2,TRBD1,.
CATSDSSVRETQYF,TGTGCCACCAGTGATTCGTCGGTTCGGGAGACCCAGTACTTC,TRBJ2-5,TRBV24-1,.,few
CASSLIQGAGEAFF,TGTGCCAGCAGCTTAATACAGGGGGCCGGTGAAGCTTTCTTT,TRBJ1-1,TRBV7-9,TRBD1,.
CASSLGPGLEETQYF,TGTGCCAGCAGCTTAGGCCCAGGGCTTGAGGAGACCCAGTACTTC,TRBJ2-5,TRBV11-2,.,many
CASSPFRESNQPQHF,TGTGCCAGCAGTCCATTCCGGGAAAGCAATCAGCCCCAGCATTTT,TRBJ1-5,TRBV27,.,.
CASSQDLGGGATNEKLFF,TGCGCCAGCAGCCAAGATTTAGGCGGAGGGGCAACTAATGAAAAACTGTTTTTT,TRBJ1-4,TRBV4-3,.,few
CASSPTYGTGDQPQHF,TGTGCCAGCAGCCCGACCTATGGGACAGGGGATCAGCCCCAGCATTTT,TRBJ1-5,TRBV7-3,TRBD1,few
CASSLIGGGEETQYF,TGTGCCAGCAGTTTGATTGGGGGTGGGGAAGAGACCCAGTACTTC,TRBJ2-5,TRBV28,.,.
CASSTRMGQGFVWETQYF,TGTGCCAGCAGTACCAGGATGGGACAGGGTTTCGTTTGGGAGACCCAGTACTTC,TRBJ2-5,TRBV7-2,TRBD1,.
CASSPSRQTRNTEAFF,TGTGCCAGCAGCCCTAGTCGGCAGACAAGGAACACTGAAGCTTTCTTT,TRBJ1-1,TRBV7-8,.,few
CASSPPGSRDEQFF,TGTGCCAGCTCACCACCGGGCTCGCGGGATGAGCAGTTCTTC,TRBJ2-1,TRBV18,.,.
CSAVRDRKLFF,TGCAGTGCAGTAAGGGACAGGAAGCTGTTTTTT,TRBJ1-4,TRBV20-1,TRBD1,few
CSASDGILGNQPQHF,TGCAGCGCCTCGGACGGGATCTTGGGCAATCAGCCCCAGCATTTT,TRBJ1-5,TRBV29-1,.,.
CASSLGGTGGMDTQYF,TGTGCCAGCAGCTTAGGTGGGACAGGGGGCATGGATACGCAGTATTTT,TRBJ2-3,TRBV11-3,TRBD1,.
CSASRDRNEQFF,TGCAGTGCTTCCCGGGACCGCAATGAGCAGTTCTTC,TRBJ2-1,TRBV20-1,.,few
CASRGTGNTGELFF,TGTGCCAGTCGAGGGACGGGGAACACCGGGGAGCTGTTTTTT,TRBJ2-2,TRBV6-1,.,many
CASSTYRGPAFF,TGTGCCAGCTCAACTTACAGGGGACCAGCTTTCTTT,TRBJ1-1,TRBV18,TRBD1,few
CASSPGPGGDTQYF,TGTGCCAGCTCACCGGGACCCGGGGGAGATACGCAGTATTTT,TRBJ2-3,TRBV18,.,many
CASRGGGNYGYTF,TGCGCCAGCAGGGGGGGCGGTAACTATGGCTACACCTTC,TRBJ1-2,TRBV10-2,.,many
CASSPLGGRETQYF,TGTGCCAGCAGCCCCCTAGGGGGAAGGGAGACCCAGTACTTC,TRBJ2-5,TRBV7-2,.,.
CASSLSFRSEAFF,TGTGCCAGCAGTTTATCGTTTAGGTCTGAAGCTTTCTTT,TRBJ1-1,TRBV27,.,.
CASSPGQGLFTDTQYF,TGTGCCAGCAGCCCGGGACAGGGCCTATTCACAGATACGCAGTATTTT,TRBJ2-3,TRBV7-9,TRBD1,few
CASSLLSRTNEQFF,TGTGCCAGCAGTTTATTGTCGCGTACGAATGAGCAGTTCTTC,TRBJ2-1,TRBV12-3/TRBV12-4,.,.
CASSSGLYNSPLHF,TGCGCCAGCAGCTCCGGTCTATATAATTCACCCCTCCACTTT,TRBJ1-6,TRBV4-1,.,.
CASSLGPDRGYTF,TGTGCCAGCAGCTTAGGGCCGGACCGAGGCTACACCTTC,TRBJ1-2,TRBV7-2,.,few
CASSARQSSYNEQFF,TGCGCCAGCAGCGCCCGACAGAGCTCCTACAATGAGCAGTTCTTC,TRBJ2-1,TRBV5-1,.,.
CSARVRTDTQYF,TGCAGTGCTAGAGTACGGACAGATACGCAGTATTTT,TRBJ2-3,TRBV20-1,.,many
CASSVQGWDNEQFF,TGCGCCAGCAGCGTACAGGGTTGGGACAATGAGCAGTTCTTC,TRBJ2-1,TRBV5-1,.,.
CASSPTGLSTDTQYF,TGTGCCAGCAGCCCTACCGGCCTTAGCACAGATACGCAGTATTTT,TRBJ2-3,TRBV3-1,.,few
CASIGGAGGNTEAFF,TGCGCCAGCATAGGGGGCGCGGGTGGGAACACTGAAGCTTTCTTT,TRBJ1-1,TRBV5-1,TRBD1,.
CASRRAAYNSPLHF,TGTGCCAGCAGACGCGCTGCCTATAATTCACCCCTCCACTTT,TRBJ1-6,TRBV12-3/TRBV12-4,.,few
CASSLTSGNTDTQYF,TGCGCCAGCAGCTTGACAAGCGGCAACACAGATACGCAGTATTTT,TRBJ2-3,TRBV5-1,.,.
CATSDRGNEKLFF,TGTGCCACCAGTGACAGGGGAAATGAAAAACTGTTTTTT,TRBJ1-4,TRBV24-1,.,.
CASSLFGTEAFF,TGTGCCAGCAGCTTGTTCGGCACTGAAGCTTTCTTT,TRBJ1-1,TRBV7-2,.,.
CASSLQSLGGRDTQYF,TGCGCCAGCAGCCTTCAATCCTTGGGGGGCCGGGATACGCAGTATTTT,TRBJ2-3,TRBV4-3,.,many
CASSFPGGNSPLHF,TGTGCCAGCAGCTTCCCAGGGGGCAATTCACCCCTCCACTTT,TRBJ1-6,TRBV5-5,TRBD1,many
CASSSRTRGLREQFF,TGTGCCAGCAGCTCACGTACGAGGGGTCTCCGTGAGCAGTTCTTC,TRBJ2-1,TRBV5-6,.,.
CSDRDPLSHGYTF,TGCAGCGACAGGGATCCTCTCTCTCATGGCTACACCTTC,TRBJ1-2,TRBV29-1,.,many
CASIGLATYNEQLF,TGTGCCAGCATCGGACTAGCCACTTACAATGAGCAGCTCTTC,TRBJ2-1,TRBV2,TRBD2,.
CASSPRAGTNEKLFF,TGCGCCAGCAGCCCAAGGGCCGGTACTAATGAAAAACTGTTTTTT,TRBJ1-4,TRBV4-3,.,few
CSARGSLAGDEQFF,TGCAGTGCTAGGGGGTCCCTAGCGGGGGATGAGCAGTTCTTC,TRBJ2-1,TRBV20-1,TRBD2,few
CASSQDPRSSDEQYF,TGTGCCAGCAGCCAAGATCCCCGGAGTAGCGACGAGCAGTACTTC,TRBJ2-7,TRBV3-1,.,.
CASRTGPIEGYTF,TGCGCCAGCAGGACTGGCCCTATCGAGGGCTACACCTTC,TRBJ1-2,TRBV5-1,.,many
CASSQWSRDEQFF,TGTGCCAGCAGCCAATGGTCAAGGGACGAGCAGTTCTTC,TRBJ2-1,TRBV14,.,few
CASKAGGNTGELFF,TGTGCCAGCAAAGCGGGGGGTAACACCGGGGAGCTGTTTTTT,TRBJ2-2,TRBV6-1,TRBD2,.